This is a list of T cell receptor beta chains from one sample in a study of T cell responses to AZD1222 COVID-19 vaccine. Only in-frame clones appear in the TCRdb table, and some are missing; sequencing was by immunoSEQ multiplex PCR. The top ten hold roughly 10% of the sample, which has approximately 110,000 clones, around 82% seen once. The sequences come from peripheral blood, collected on day 0 of AZD1222 vaccination. These receptors all come from an adult in good health. CDR3s include the opening cysteine and the closing phenylalanine or tryptophan. The D gene is left open where the match is weak. The listing skips clone size in some rows; elsewhere it reads once, few, many or a size class.

clone size	V gene	D gene	J gene	CDR3 DNA	CDR3 protein
NA	TRBV19	TRBD1	TRBJ2-3	TGTGCCAGTAGTCCCCGGGACAGTCGTGGTACAGATACGCAGTATTTT	CASSPRDSRGTDTQYF
once	TRBV18	TRBD1	TRBJ1-4	TGTGCCAGCTCACGGGAGACAGGGGATAATGAAAAACTGTTTTTT	CASSRETGDNEKLFF
NA	TRBV25-1	NA	TRBJ1-1	TGTGCCAGCAGTGTCACGACAGGCGATATTAGCGCTGAAGCTTTCTTT	CASSVTTGDISAEAFF
NA	TRBV10-3	NA	TRBJ1-2	TGTGCCATCAGTGAGGGGGCGCTTATCTATGGCTACACCTTC	CAISEGALIYGYTF
NA	TRBV7-8	TRBD1	TRBJ1-5	TGTGCCAGCAGCCCAACGCGACAGGGTAGGGGCAATCAGCCCCAGCATTTT	CASSPTRQGRGNQPQHF
NA	TRBV19	NA	TRBJ2-1	TGTGCCAGTAGGGCCTCGGGGCGGTACAATGAGCAGTTCTTC	CASRASGRYNEQFF
NA	TRBV9	NA	TRBJ2-3	TGTGCCAGCAGCGTAGCCCCGAGCACAGATACGCAGTATTTT	CASSVAPSTDTQYF
NA	TRBV6-2/TRBV6-3	NA	TRBJ2-3	TGTGCCAGCAGCTATAACTCAGGGGAAAGAGATACGCAGTATTTT	CASSYNSGERDTQYF
once	TRBV12-3/TRBV12-4	NA	TRBJ1-1	TGTGCCAGCAGTTTTCAGGTGGGCGAAGCTTTCTTT	CASSFQVGEAFF
NA	TRBV11-2	TRBD1	TRBJ2-1	TGTGCCAGCAGTCGGGACAGGGGGCAGGATGAGCAGTTCTTC	CASSRDRGQDEQFF
many	TRBV2	NA	TRBJ2-3	TGTGCCAGCAGTGAATCCACAGATACGCAGTATTTT	CASSESTDTQYF
NA	TRBV7-9	NA	TRBJ2-7	TGTGCCAGCAGCTGGGACTTATCCTACGAGCAGTACTTC	CASSWDLSYEQYF
NA	TRBV11-2	NA	TRBJ1-1	TGTGCCAGCAGCTTAGTCCGGATAGGCACTGAAGCTTTCTTT	CASSLVRIGTEAFF
NA	TRBV5-4	NA	TRBJ2-5	TGTGCCAGCAGCTTGGACCAGGGCGGAGAGACCCAGTACTTC	CASSLDQGGETQYF
once	TRBV7-8	NA	TRBJ1-2	TGTGCCAGCAGCTCCACAGGGAGCGGCTACACCTTC	CASSSTGSGYTF
NA	TRBV18	NA	TRBJ2-1	TGTGCCAGCTCACCTGAGAGGCGCAATGAGCAGTTCTTC	CASSPERRNEQFF
few	TRBV3-1/TRBV3-2	NA	TRBJ2-3	TGTGCCAGCAGCCACCCCGGGGATGGGAGCACAGATACGCAGTATTTT	CASSHPGDGSTDTQYF
NA	TRBV14	TRBD1	TRBJ2-1	TGTGCCAGCAGCCCGCAGGGGGCGGCATGGCAGTTCTTC	CASSPQGAAWQFF
NA	TRBV28	NA	TRBJ2-1	TGTGCCAGCAGTTTACGGGGGACTGGGGGCAATGAGCAGTTCTTC	CASSLRGTGGNEQFF
NA	TRBV18	NA	TRBJ1-2	TGTGCCAGCTCACCTATCACAGGGACGAACTATGGCTACACCTTC	CASSPITGTNYGYTF
NA	TRBV7-8	TRBD1	TRBJ2-1	TGTGCCAGCAGCCCGACTTTCGAGGGGGCGGCCTACAATGAGCAGTTCTTC	CASSPTFEGAAYNEQFF
once	TRBV25-1	NA	TRBJ2-7	TGTGCCAGCAGTCCTGGGGGGACCCAAGCCTACGAGCAGTACTTC	CASSPGGTQAYEQYF
NA	TRBV10-1	NA	TRBJ2-3	TGCGCCAGCAGTGGGGACCGGATCCGCCCAGATACGCAGTATTTT	CASSGDRIRPDTQYF
NA	TRBV28	TRBD2	TRBJ2-7	TGTGCCAGCAGTTTACAGGGTATGGGCGCTAGCGGGAGGTACGAGCAGTACTTC	CASSLQGMGASGRYEQYF
few	TRBV5-1	NA	TRBJ2-3	TGCGCCACAGGGGCAGGAGATTTTCCAGATACGCAGTATTTT	CATGAGDFPDTQYF
NA	TRBV14	TRBD2	TRBJ2-3	TGTGCCAGCAGCCCAGCGGGGAGTACAGATACGCAGTATTTT	CASSPAGSTDTQYF
few	TRBV2	NA	TRBJ1-2	TGTGCCAGCAGGGCGTCATATGGCTACACCTTC	CASRASYGYTF
once	TRBV7-9	NA	TRBJ2-1	TGCGGTTCGGAGACCTACAATGAGCAGTTCTTC	CGSETYNEQFF
NA	TRBV28	TRBD1	TRBJ1-1	TGTGCCAGCAGTTCGGGACAGGGAGGCACTGAAGCTTTCTTT	CASSSGQGGTEAFF
once	TRBV18	NA	TRBJ2-7	TGTGCCAGCTCAAGACGGACAGACCTAAGAACCTACGAGCAGTACTTC	CASSRRTDLRTYEQYF
NA	TRBV4-2	TRBD2	TRBJ2-7	TGTGCCAGCAGCCAAGATCCGACTAGCGGGTCCTCCTACGAGCAGTACTTC	CASSQDPTSGSSYEQYF
NA	TRBV30	NA	TRBJ1-2	TGTGCCTGGAAGGAGAAAGGGACCAGGGGTATCGGCTACACCTTC	CAWKEKGTRGIGYTF
NA	TRBV12-5	NA	TRBJ1-1	TGTGCTAGTGGTCTCATACAGGACGCGTTTGAAGCTTTCTTT	CASGLIQDAFEAFF
NA	TRBV9	TRBD2	TRBJ2-3	TGTGCCAGCGGAAGCGGGAGGGTACATTTGGCGCGTACGCAGTATTTT	CASGSGRVHLARTQYF
NA	TRBV19	NA	TRBJ2-6	TGTGCCAGTAGGACAAAATACTCTGGGGCCAACGTCCTGACTTTC	CASRTKYSGANVLTF
NA	TRBV6-5	NA	TRBJ1-1	TGTGCCAGCAGCCAATACAGGTCCGGAACTGAAGCTTTCTTT	CASSQYRSGTEAFF
NA	TRBV6-6	TRBD2	TRBJ2-7	TGTGCCAGCAGGCCTACGGGACTAGCGGGGGGTTACGAGCAGTACTTC	CASRPTGLAGGYEQYF
few	TRBV6-5	NA	TRBJ1-3	TGTGCCAGCACCTCGGACTCTGGAAACACCATATATTTT	CASTSDSGNTIYF
NA	TRBV20-1	TRBD2	TRBJ2-1	TGCAGTGCTAGTAGCGGGAGGGCCAACAATGAGCAGTTCTTC	CSASSGRANNEQFF
NA	TRBV5-1	NA	TRBJ1-2	TGCGCCAGCAGCTTGGGAAGTGACTATGGCTACACCTTC	CASSLGSDYGYTF
NA	TRBV19	NA	TRBJ1-5	TGTGCCAGTAGTATCCTCCCCGCGGCGGCCCAGCATTTT	CASSILPAAAQHF
NA	TRBV28	NA	TRBJ1-5	TGTGCCAGCAGTCTTCCTGGGGGAGGGGGTCAGCCCCAGCATTTT	CASSLPGGGGQPQHF
NA	TRBV28	TRBD1	TRBJ1-2	TGTGCCAGCAGTCTAGACCCGGGACAGGGGGTCGGTGGCTACACCTTC	CASSLDPGQGVGGYTF
NA	TRBV5-1	NA	TRBJ1-4	TGCGCCAGCAGCTTGAGGGGGAGTGATGAAAAACTGTTTTTT	CASSLRGSDEKLFF
NA	TRBV28	TRBD1	TRBJ2-1	TGTGCCAGCAGACAGGGGCCCGCTTTGAATGAGCAGTTCTTC	CASRQGPALNEQFF
NA	TRBV28	TRBD1	TRBJ2-2	TGTGCCGGAAGGACAGGGTTACACACCGGGGAGCTGTTTTTT	CAGRTGLHTGELFF
NA	TRBV4-3	TRBD2	TRBJ2-6	TGCGCCAGCAGCCAACGCGGGAGGGGTTCTGGGGCCAACGTCCTGACTTTC	CASSQRGRGSGANVLTF
NA	TRBV7-2	TRBD1	TRBJ1-2	TGTGCCAGCAGCTTAGCTCCGGGACAGGCCTATGGCTACACCTTC	CASSLAPGQAYGYTF
NA	TRBV11-2	TRBD1	TRBJ2-1	TGTGCCAGCAGCCCAGACAGGGGGAATGAGCAGTTCTTC	CASSPDRGNEQFF
NA	TRBV19	NA	TRBJ1-5	TGTGCCAGTAGTACCCAGCTTAATCAGCCCCAGCATTTT	CASSTQLNQPQHF
NA	TRBV3-1/TRBV3-2	NA	TRBJ2-5	TGTGCCAGCACCTCAGGAGGGACCCAGTACTTC	CASTSGGTQYF
NA	TRBV11-2	TRBD2	TRBJ2-3	TGTGCCAGCGGGTTGGGGGGGAACACAGATACGCAGTATTTT	CASGLGGNTDTQYF
NA	TRBV7-2	NA	TRBJ2-7	TGTGCCAGCAGCTTAGGGGAATCCTACGAGCAGTACTTC	CASSLGESYEQYF
NA	TRBV3-1/TRBV3-2	NA	TRBJ2-3	TGTGCCAGCACCGCCCGCGGGCAAAGCACAGATACGCAGTATTTT	CASTARGQSTDTQYF